The 14 T cell receptor beta chains below come from one sample, sequenced in a study of control samples from healthy donors and cancer patients. The table came from immunoSEQ multiplex PCR; TCRdb's copy has only in-frame clones and leaves some out. The sample includes approximately 220,000 clones, over 90% seen only once; the top ten take about 1.6%. The sample comprised blood. The receptor set was obtained from a man aged 50-59 years in good health.

V and J are TRBV28 and TRBJ2-3; D remains ambiguous. The CDR3 runs 11 residues. The V and J ends lost 6 bases and 2 bases respectively, with 3 bases between them. Germline V gene sequence: CDR1 MDHEN, CDR2 SYDVKM. CDR3 DNA: TGTGCCAGCAGCTCCACAGATACGCAGTATTTT. Encoded protein: CASSSTDTQYF.

V is TRBV7-2 and J is TRBJ1-4; the D is unclear. Trimming stripped 1 base from V and 0 bases from J, with 12 bases between. The V gene's germline CDR1 is SGHTA and CDR2 FQGNSA. The CDR3 extends over 17 amino acids. The CDR3 DNA sequence: TGTGCCAGCAGCTTAGGGGGTGGGCGAGCAACTAATGAAAAACTGTTTTTT. Translation gives CASSLGGGRATNEKLFF.

The chain links TRBV18 to TRBJ1-1, with no clear D. This CDR3 comprises 16 residues. Trimming removed 3 bases from V and 1 base from J, with 15 bases in between. CDR1 is KGHSH and CDR2 is LQKENI in the germline V gene. The CDR3 DNA sequence: TGTGCCAGCTCACCTTTTCATGGAAACCAGAACACTGAAGCTTTCTTT. Protein sequence: CASSPFHGNQNTEAFF.

The chain uses TRBV19 and TRBJ2-2; 7 bases line up with TRBD2. The CDR3 is made up of 14 amino acids. CDR1 and CDR2 from the germline V gene are LNHDA and SQIVND (reference sequence). Germline trimming cut 3 bases from V and 4 bases from J; bases unmatched to any gene: 2. The DNA of the CDR3 is TGTGCCAGTAGTATCCGGACTAGCACCGGGGAGCTGTTTTTT. This encodes CASSIRTSTGELFF.

The gene calls are TRBV29-1 and TRBJ2-3; D gene ambiguous. The CDR3 consists of 14 residues. CDR1 is SQVTM, CDR2 ANQGSEA, per germline. The germline V and J ends were trimmed by 8 bases and 2 bases, with 17 bases remaining between them. CDR3 bases: TGCAGCTCGAGACCGGACGGAACCACAGATACGCAGTATTTT. Encoded protein: CSSRPDGTTDTQYF.

The chain employs TRBV6-5 and TRBJ1-2; 7 positions agree with TRBD1. The length of the CDR3 is 14 residues. Unmatched junction bases numbered 5, after V lost 5 bases and J lost 2 bases. CDR1 is MNHEY, CDR2 SVGAGI, per germline. CDR3: CASSRQGRNYGYTF. Written as DNA, the CDR3 is TGTGCCAGCAGTCGACAGGGACGGAACTATGGCTACACCTTC.

V gene TRBV5-5 combines with J gene TRBJ2-1; D gene unclear. V gave up 4 bases and J gave up 10 bases, with 21 bases separating them. The CDR3 totals 15 residues. The germline CDR1 and CDR2 sequences are SGHKS and YYEKEE (reference sequence). The CDR3 spells CASSDPLHTYVEQFF. In DNA form, the CDR3 reads TGTGCCAGCAGCGACCCGCTCCACACGTACGTGGAGCAGTTCTTC. Using reference TRBV5-5 and TRBJ2-1 for the parts outside the CDR3, the full variable domain is DAGVTQSPTHLIKTRGQQVTLRCSPISGHKSVSWYQQVLGQGPQFIFQYYEKEERGRGNFPDRFSARQFPNYSSELNVNALLLGDSALYLCASSDPLHTYVEQFFGPGTRLTVL.

This clone was observed a handful of times. The CDR3 coding sequence is TGTGCCAGCAGTTTATCTGGGACAGGGGGCGTACAGTTCTTC. It codes for CASSLSGTGGVQFF. The gene calls are TRBV27 and TRBJ2-1, with 12 bases fitting TRBD1. The CDR3 sequence is 14 residues long. CDR1 and CDR2 (germline): MNHEY, SMNVEV (reference sequence). With V trimmed by 0 bases and J by 13 bases, 4 bases remained unmatched.

This sequence joins TRBV5-1 and TRBJ2-2; 9 positions agree with TRBD2. J gave up 2 bases and V 0 bases, and 5 bases lay outside the gene matches. Looked up from germline, CDR1 is SGHRS and CDR2 is YFSETQ. The CDR3 contains 17 residues. CDR3 residues: CASSLAQLAGNTGELFF. CDR3 nucleotide sequence: TGCGCCAGCAGCTTGGCCCAACTAGCGGGTAACACCGGGGAGCTGTTTTTT. Full variable domain (missing parts from reference TRBV5-1 and TRBJ2-2): KAGVTQTPRYLIKTRGQQVTLSCSPISGHRSVSWYQQTPGQGLQFLFEYFSETQRNKGNFPGRFSGRQFSNSRSEMNVSTLELGDSALYLCASSLAQLAGNTGELFFGEGSRLTVL.

This rearrangement joins TRBV10-3 to TRBJ1-6, with D perhaps matching TRBD1 (5 bases). Looked up from germline, CDR1 is ENHRY and CDR2 is SYGVKD. V was shortened by 4 bases and J by 5 bases, with 9 bases between the two germline ends. The CDR3 has 14 amino acids. This CDR3 is CAISVTGDNSPLHF. DNA for the CDR3: TGTGCCATCAGTGTAACGGGGGATAATTCACCCCTCCACTTT.

This clone was seen only once. The chain combines TRBV28 with TRBJ1-2; maybe TRBD1 (6 bases). The V and J ends lost 5 bases and 0 bases respectively, with 13 bases between them. The CDR3 consists of 15 residues. CDR1 MDHEN and CDR2 SYDVKM come from the germline V gene. CDR3 region: CASSPGGPSNYGYTF. CDR3 bases: TGTGCCAGCAGTCCGGGGGGGCCCTCTAACTATGGCTACACCTTC.

This sequence joins TRBV5-6 and TRBJ2-3; 8 bases fit TRBD2. Unmatched junction bases numbered 3, after V lost 3 bases and J lost 0 bases. The germline gives CDR1 SGHDT, CDR2 YYEEEE. This CDR3 is built from 15 residues. The CDR3 DNA sequence: TGTGCCAGCAGCTCCGTAGCGGGGAGCACAGATACGCAGTATTTT. It codes for CASSSVAGSTDTQYF. The full variable domain, with the rest looked up from reference TRBV5-6 and TRBJ2-3, is DAGVTQSPTHLIKTRGQQVTLRCSPKSGHDTVSWYQQALGQGPQFIFQYYEEEERQRGNFPDRFSGHQFPNYSSELNVNALLLGDSALYLCASSSVAGSTDTQYFGPGTRLTVL.

The V call is TRBV5-1, the J call TRBJ1-2; 9 bases agree with TRBD1. Unmatched junction bases numbered 12, after V lost 3 bases and J lost 6 bases. Looked up from germline, CDR1 is SGHRS and CDR2 is YFSETQ. This CDR3 region has 16 residues. The CDR3 sequence is CASSSGQGVVLDGYTF. DNA for the CDR3: TGCGCCAGCAGCTCGGGACAGGGAGTAGTATTGGATGGCTACACCTTC.

In DNA, the CDR3 is TGCAGCGCTGGTAGCACCAACACTGAAGCTTTCTTT. It specifies CSAGSTNTEAFF. The genes are TRBV29-1 and TRBJ1-1; D uncertain. There are 12 residues in the CDR3. The V end was cut by 7 bases, the J end by 2 bases, with 11 bases between. The V gene's germline CDR1 is SQVTM and CDR2 ANQGSEA.